This passage covers 4 T cell receptor beta chains from one sample sequenced in a study of blood T cell repertoires in COVID-19. Only in-frame clones appear in the TCRdb table, and some are missing; sequencing was by immunoSEQ multiplex PCR. The repertoire holds fewer than 300,000 clones, with around 90% as singletons. The sequenced material came from PBMCs or T cells enriched from blood (not recorded which). Receptors were obtained from a woman between 40 and 55 years old with acute COVID-19.

The chain employs TRBV5-1 and TRBJ2-7, with TRBD2 as a possible D gene (5 bases). CDR1 is SGHRS and CDR2 is YFSETQ in the germline V gene. Trimming removed 2 bases at V and 3 bases at J, with 12 bases between. The CDR3 loop spans 14 amino acids. CDR3 DNA: TGCGCCAGCAGCTTATCCGGGGAAGGCTACGAGCAGTACTTC. Translated, it gives CASSLSGEGYEQYF.

The rearrangement links TRBV5-1 to TRBJ2-5, with TRBD1 matching over 7 bases. The CDR3 extends over 15 amino acids. The V gene end was trimmed by 3 bases and the J gene end by 4 bases; junction bases not matched to a gene: 9. Germline V lookup: CDR1 SGHRS, CDR2 YFSETQ. The CDR3 protein is CASSSSTGSGETQYF. CDR3 DNA sequence: TGCGCCAGCAGCTCATCGACAGGGTCGGGAGAGACCCAGTACTTC.

This clone was recorded once. V is TRBV6-5 and J is TRBJ2-3, with TRBD1 matching over 7 bases. With V trimmed by 1 base and J by 11 bases, 6 bases remained unmatched. This CDR3 comprises 13 residues. The germline gives CDR1 MNHEY, CDR2 SVGAGI. The CDR3 spells CASSYLAQGRQYF. The CDR3, as DNA: TGTGCCAGCAGTTACTTAGCACAGGGGAGGCAGTATTTT.

This clone has just one count. This sequence joins TRBV27 and TRBJ1-1, with TRBD1 matching 9 bases. After removal of 6 bases from V and 4 bases from J, the junction contained 6 bases not matched to a gene. This CDR3 region has 14 residues. The germline V gene encodes CDR1 MNHEY and CDR2 SMNVEV (reference sequence). This CDR3 reads CASSSQGAVTEAFF. The CDR3 DNA is TGTGCCAGCAGCTCACAGGGGGCGGTCACTGAAGCTTTCTTT.